This is a list of T cell receptor beta chains from one sample in a study of CD8+CD57+ T cells in acquired aplastic anemia. A single record per CDR3 protein comes from TCRdb applying MiXCR to the reads. The table shows about 210,000 distinct CDR3 sequences, with around 63% occurring only once. The sequenced sample consisted of sorted CD4+, CD8+, or CD8+CD57+ T cells (not recorded which) from PBMCs. The receptors originated from a human donor in good health. CDR3s include the opening cysteine and the closing phenylalanine or tryptophan. D genes are given only for firm matches. Rows give clone size only sometimes, using once, few, many, or a class for an expanded clone.

d_gene	abundance	j_gene	v_gene	CDR3nt	CDR3aa
TRBD1	few	TRBJ2-2	TRBV24-1	TGTGCCACCAGTGATTTGCTAGACAGGGTAGGTAACACCGGGGAGCTGTTTTTT	CATSDLLDRVGNTGELFF
TRBD1	-	TRBJ2-3	TRBV2	TGTGCCAGCAGTCAATCCGGGACAGGGTCAGATACGCAGTATTTT	CASSQSGTGSDTQYF
-	few	TRBJ2-7	TRBV7-2	TGTGCCAGCAGCTTAGTGGGACCCTACGAGCAGTACTTC	CASSLVGPYEQYF
-	once	TRBJ2-2	TRBV29-1	TGCAGCGTTTTGACCGGGGAGCTGTTTTTT	CSVLTGELFF
TRBD2	-	TRBJ2-7	TRBV7-9	TGTGCCAGCTTGGGGGGGGAGGGCCGTAACGAGCAGTACTTC	CASLGGEGRNEQYF
TRBD1	-	TRBJ2-2	TRBV7-9	TGTGCCAGCAGCTCATGGACAGGGACAACCGGGGAGCTGTTTTTT	CASSSWTGTTGELFF
-	-	TRBJ2-1	TRBV5-4	TGTGCCAGCAGCCTCCCCGGGGATGAGCAGTTCTTC	CASSLPGDEQFF
TRBD1	-	TRBJ2-5	TRBV7-2	TGTGCCAGCAGCTTTGACAGGGACCTTGGAGAGACCCAGTACTTC	CASSFDRDLGETQYF
-	-	TRBJ2-7	TRBV10-3	TGTGCCATCAGTGACGGTGGTGAGCAGTACTTC	CAISDGGEQYF
TRBD2	once	TRBJ2-1	TRBV20-1	TGCAGTGCTTACACTAGCGGGAAAAACAATGAGCAGTTCTTC	CSAYTSGKNNEQFF
-	few	TRBJ2-1	TRBV19	TGTGCCAGTAGTACCGGAGGGGTAAGTGCTAGCAATGAGCAGTTCTTC	CASSTGGVSASNEQFF
-	-	TRBJ2-1	TRBV9	TGTGCCAGCAGCGTAGCTAAAAGCTCCTACAATGAGCAGTTCTTC	CASSVAKSSYNEQFF
TRBD1	few	TRBJ2-3	TRBV10-1	TGCGCCAGCAGTGGTGACAGGGTGGATACGCAGTATTTT	CASSGDRVDTQYF
-	few	TRBJ2-6	TRBV15	TGTGCCACCAGCAGCTCGAGGGTTTCTGGGGCCAACGTCCTGACTTTC	CATSSSRVSGANVLTF
TRBD1	many	TRBJ2-3	TRBV5-1	TGCGCCAGCAGTTGGACAGGGGCAGATACGCAGTATTTT	CASSWTGADTQYF
-	-	TRBJ2-7	TRBV5-1	TGCGCCAGCAGCTTGCAAGGAAACAGACTCTACGAGCAGTACTTC	CASSLQGNRLYEQYF
-	-	TRBJ2-7	TRBV11-1	TGTGCCAGCATCTCACCAGGGGGGGCCGGAGGCGAGCAGTACTTC	CASISPGGAGGEQYF
-	-	TRBJ1-1	TRBV10-1	TGCGCCAGCGGGCAATGCAGCACTGAAGCTTTCTTT	CASGQCSTEAFF
TRBD1	few	TRBJ1-2	TRBV24-1	TGTGCCACCAGTGATTCAAGGACAGGTGGTAATGGCTACACCTTC	CATSDSRTGGNGYTF
TRBD2	many	TRBJ2-2	TRBV6-9	TGTGCCAGCAACACTAGCGGGGGGGCCCGGGAGCTGTTTTTT	CASNTSGGARELFF
TRBD1	-	TRBJ2-5	TRBV20-1	TGCAGTGCTAGAGGCGGGGGGACAGGGGACCAAGAGACCCAGTACTTC	CSARGGGTGDQETQYF
TRBD1	-	TRBJ1-5	TRBV27	TGTGCCAGCAGAGAGACAGGGCTCGGTCAGCCCCAGCATTTT	CASRETGLGQPQHF
-	-	TRBJ2-3	TRBV10-2	TGCGCCAGCAGGTATCCGGGAGAAACAGATACGCAGTATTTT	CASRYPGETDTQYF
-	-	TRBJ1-2	TRBV7-2	TGTGCCAGCAGCAGAGAGGGTCTTTATGGCTACACCTTC	CASSREGLYGYTF
TRBD1	-	TRBJ2-7	TRBV19	TGTGCCAGTAGTAGGGAGACAGGGAACTACGAGCAGTACTTC	CASSRETGNYEQYF
-	-	TRBJ2-1	TRBV20-1	TGCAGTGCGGAGAGAATGTACAATGAGCAGTTCTTC	CSAERMYNEQFF
-	-	TRBJ1-1	TRBV29-1	TGCAGCGTGAGGACTGTTATGTTGAACACTGAAGCTTTCTTT	CSVRTVMLNTEAFF
TRBD2	-	TRBJ2-5	TRBV2	TGTGCCAGCGGGCGGGGCGGGGGGGCCCCAGAGACCCAGTACTTC	CASGRGGGAPETQYF
-	few	TRBJ2-7	TRBV7-9	TGTGCCAGCAGCTTAGAGGGGGGCAGCGTCTACGAGCAGTACTTC	CASSLEGGSVYEQYF
-	-	TRBJ2-1	TRBV24-1	TGTGCCACCAGTGATTGGGACAAGTACAATGAGCAGTTCTTC	CATSDWDKYNEQFF
TRBD1	-	TRBJ2-7	TRBV18	TGTGCCAGCTCAACGACAGGGTACGAGCAGTACTTC	CASSTTGYEQYF
-	-	TRBJ2-1	TRBV10-3	TGTGCCATCAGTGAGTCACGGTCGCAGCTAAATGAGCAGTTCTTC	CAISESRSQLNEQFF
-	many	TRBJ1-1	TRBV6-5	TGTGCCAGCAGTTCTGGGACCGAAGCTTTCTTT	CASSSGTEAFF
TRBD1	many	TRBJ1-5	TRBV20-1	TGCAGTGCTAGAGCTTGGAGGGACAGTCGCAATCAGCCCCAGCATTTT	CSARAWRDSRNQPQHF
-	-	TRBJ1-6	TRBV19	TGTGCCAGTAGCGATCGGCGCTCCTATAATTCACCCCTCCACTTT	CASSDRRSYNSPLHF
-	-	TRBJ2-7	TRBV3-1	TGTGCCAGCAGCCAAGGTTTTAATCTGGGGGAGCAGTACTTC	CASSQGFNLGEQYF
-	few	TRBJ2-7	TRBV11-2	TGTGCCAGCAGCTTGGAAGTACACGAGCAGTACTTC	CASSLEVHEQYF
TRBD2	-	TRBJ2-1	TRBV7-9	TGTGCCAGCAGCTTAGGGTCTTGGGGAGGGAATGAGCAGTTCTTC	CASSLGSWGGNEQFF
TRBD1	-	TRBJ1-1	TRBV29-1	TGCAGCGGAAGTGACAGGGAAGCTGAAGCTTTCTTT	CSGSDREAEAFF
-	-	TRBJ1-1	TRBV4-3	TGCGCCAGCAGCCCGGGGGATTTCGGGACTGAAGCTTTCTTT	CASSPGDFGTEAFF
-	-	TRBJ1-5	TRBV19	TGTGCCAGTAGTATGATGGGGGGCGATCAGCCCCAGCATTTT	CASSMMGGDQPQHF
-	-	TRBJ1-1	TRBV7-9	TGTGCCAGCAGCTTAAGGGGGGATAAAGCTTTCTTT	CASSLRGDKAFF
-	-	TRBJ1-6	TRBV19	TGTGCCAGTAGTATAGTAGGCGGGGGCACCTCCTATAATTCACCCCTCCACTTT	CASSIVGGGTSYNSPLHF
-	many	TRBJ1-1	TRBV5-1	TGCGCCAGCAGCTTGGAGGTAGGGAAGAACACTGAAGCTTTCTTT	CASSLEVGKNTEAFF
TRBD1	-	TRBJ1-6	TRBV19	TGTGCCAGTAGTATCCGGGACAGAGGACCCTATAATTCACCCCTCCACTTT	CASSIRDRGPYNSPLHF